The entry below describes one T cell receptor beta chain. The antigen is not known. The sample belongs to a study of CD8 T cells in ankylosing spondylitis. CDR1 and CDR2 (germline): SGHRS, YFSETQ. The CDR3 length is 15 residues. The V and J ends lost 0 bases and 6 bases respectively, with 16 bases between them. Making use of molecular barcodes, quantitative 5'-RACE generated TCR beta libraries. A single record per CDR3 protein comes from TCRdb applying MiXCR to the 5' RACE reads. The repertoire holds 150,000 or so distinct CDR3 sequences, with approximately 32% as singletons. Study-wide results and caveats: Blood of patients with ankylosing spondylitis appeared to be characterized by a TCR beta motif of fewer than 10 highly homologous variants. Matched synovial fluid from ankylosing spondylitis patients was reported to be enriched for disease-linked clones.

The chain has TRBV5-1 and TRBJ2-7; maybe TRBD1 (6 bases). This TCR derives from a male donor with ankylosing spondylitis. The source material was synovial fluid, either unsorted or a sorted T cell fraction (not recorded which). CDR3 sequence reads: CASSLAGDQGGEQYF. In DNA, the CDR3 is TGCGCCAGCAGCTTGGCCGGGGACCAAGGGGGCGAGCAGTACTTC.